Each of the 18 T cell receptor beta chains below was sequenced from the same sample in a study of blood T cell repertoires in COVID-19. TCRdb keeps only in-frame clones here, not all; method: immunoSEQ multiplex PCR. The repertoire consists of about 98,000 clones, with about four fifths occurring once and the leading ten covering roughly 4%. Sequencing was carried out using peripheral blood. The receptors derive from a human donor in a cohort sampled during active COVID-19.

This clone was counted only a few times. The chain employs TRBV7-2 and TRBJ2-2; 14 bases fit TRBD2. The CDR3 is made up of 16 amino acids. V shed 1 base and J 7 bases; nucleotides not matched to a gene: 2. In germline, CDR1 is SGHTA, CDR2 FQGNSA. Here the CDR3 reads CASSLVGTSGGGELFF. CDR3 coding DNA: TGTGCCAGCAGCTTAGTCGGGACTAGCGGGGGCGGGGAGCTGTTTTTT. Using reference TRBV7-2 and TRBJ2-2 for the parts outside the CDR3, the full variable domain is GAGVSQSPSNKVTEKGKDVELRCDPISGHTALYWYRQSLGQGLEFLIYFQGNSAPDKSGLPSDRFSAERTGGSVSTLTIQRTQQEDSAVYLCASSLVGTSGGGELFFGEGSRLTVL.

The chain couples TRBV3-1 (or the pseudogene TRBV3-2) to TRBJ1-5; TRBD1 might be the D (5 bases). This CDR3 comprises 13 residues. Germline-derived CDR1 and CDR2 are LGHDT and YNNKEL (reference sequence). Trimming removed 4 bases from V and 5 bases from J, with 9 bases in between. The CDR3 sequence: CASSLTGDQPQHF. The CDR3 nucleotides are TGTGCCAGCAGCCTCACAGGCGATCAGCCCCAGCATTTT.

This chain uses TRBV14 with TRBJ2-3; 8 nucleotides agree with TRBD2. The CDR3 totals 15 residues. CDR1 and CDR2 (germline): SGHDN, FVKESK. V gave up 6 bases and J gave up 4 bases; unmatched junction bases: 9. The CDR3 DNA follows: TGTGCCAGCAGTCCTCGGGGGGGCCTCGCAGATACGCAGTATTTT. Residues: CASSPRGGLADTQYF.

The chain links TRBV2 to TRBJ1-5, with 7 bases that match TRBD1. With V trimmed by 7 bases and J by 0 bases, 12 bases remained unmatched. The germline gives CDR1 SNHLY, CDR2 FYNNEI. This CDR3 comprises 17 residues. Written as DNA, the CDR3 is TGTGCCAGCACTTTGGGCAGGGGGTTTAATAGCAATCAGCCCCAGCATTTT. Amino acids: CASTLGRGFNSNQPQHF.

V is TRBV4-3 and J is TRBJ2-7; 7 bases line up with TRBD1. Germline values: CDR1 LGHNA, CDR2 YSLEER. With V trimmed by 4 bases and J by 0 bases, 12 bases remained unmatched. The CDR3 runs 17 residues. DNA for the CDR3: TGCGCCAGCAGCCGTACGCCCGCAGGGGGAGACTCCTACGAGCAGTACTTC. This codes for CASSRTPAGGDSYEQYF.

The DNA of the CDR3 is TGCGCCAGCAGCCGCGGGACAGGGGGCTTCAATGAGCAGTTCTTC. Translated, it gives CASSRGTGGFNEQFF. The chain recombines TRBV4-3 with TRBJ2-1, with TRBD1 matching 12 bases. Trimming removed 4 bases from V and 6 bases from J; junction bases left unmatched: 4. This CDR3 contains 15 residues. Germline V gene lookup returns CDR1 LGHNA and CDR2 YSLEER.

The chain couples TRBV2 to TRBJ2-5, with 7 positions matching TRBD1. With V trimmed by 6 bases and J by 7 bases, 8 bases remained unmatched. This CDR3 region has 13 residues. Germline assignment: CDR1 SNHLY and CDR2 FYNNEI. The CDR3 DNA reads TGTGCCAGCAGAGGGGACCGGACAGGGACCCAGTACTTC. Translated: CASRGDRTGTQYF.

V usage is TRBV5-1 and J usage is TRBJ2-3; 14 nucleotides match TRBD2. This CDR3 has 18 amino acids. Germline values: CDR1 SGHRS, CDR2 YFSETQ. V gave up 2 bases and J gave up 0 bases; unmatched junction bases: 5. This CDR3 reads CASSLGTSGGPSTDTQYF. In DNA form, the CDR3 reads TGCGCCAGCAGCTTAGGGACTAGCGGGGGCCCTAGCACAGATACGCAGTATTTT.

This chain links TRBV12-3 or TRBV12-4 with TRBJ2-5, with D uncertain. V gave up 5 bases and J gave up 5 bases, with 6 bases separating them. The CDR3 extends over 11 amino acids. Written as DNA, the CDR3 is TGTGCCAGCAGTCCCAGTGAGACCCAGTACTTC. It translates to CASSPSETQYF.

The chain couples TRBV4-3 to TRBJ2-6, with D possibly matching TRBD2 (7 bases). V gave up 8 bases and J gave up 0 bases, with 17 bases separating them. The CDR3 length is 17 residues. Germline CDR1 is LGHNA and CDR2 is YSLEER. Here the CDR3 reads CASGRDGGPSGANVLTF. DNA of the CDR3: TGCGCCAGCGGTCGGGACGGGGGGCCCTCTGGGGCCAACGTCCTGACTTTC.

About this clone itself: No conserved phenylalanine or tryptophan is present at the end of the CDR3, so a read error is the likely explanation. V usage is TRBV6-5 and J usage is TRBJ2-7; 9 bases are shared with TRBD1. There are 15 residues in the CDR3. Trimming removed 6 bases from V and 3 bases from J; junction bases left unmatched: 9. Per germline, CDR1 MNHEY and CDR2 SVGAGI. CDR3 DNA sequence: TGTGCCAGCAGCCAACGCCGACAGGGGGTCTACGAGCAGTACCTC. Translated, it gives CASSQRRQGVYEQYL.

This clone has a single count. The chain joins TRBV9 to TRBJ2-3; 7 bases line up with TRBD2. V was pared by 5 bases and J by 1 base, with 13 bases of the junction left unmatched. Germline loops: CDR1 SGDLS, CDR2 YYNGEE. This CDR3 comprises 17 residues. The CDR3 sequence is CASSPSNVAGGTDTQYF. The CDR3 DNA reads TGTGCCAGCAGTCCATCAAACGTGGCGGGGGGCACAGATACGCAGTATTTT.

This clone was found once. The V and J genes are TRBV13 and TRBJ2-1, with 9 nucleotides matching TRBD1. This CDR3 comprises 14 residues. Per the germline V gene, CDR1 is PRHDT and CDR2 is FYEKMQ (reference sequence). V lost 3 bases and J lost 8; bases outside the gene matches: 5. The CDR3: CASSLGQGWYEQFF. The CDR3 nucleotides read TGTGCCAGCAGCTTGGGACAGGGATGGTATGAGCAGTTCTTC. The entire variable domain, with the rest obtained from reference TRBV13 and TRBJ2-1, is as follows: AAGVIQSPRHLIKEKRETATLKCYPIPRHDTVYWYQQGPGQDPQFLISFYEKMQSDKGSIPDRFSAQQFSDYHSELNMSSLELGDSALYFCASSLGQGWYEQFFGPGTRLTVL.

This clone appeared once. The genes are TRBV4-2 and TRBJ2-1; the D is unclear. Per germline, CDR1 LGHNA and CDR2 YNFKEQ. Trimming cost V 0 bases and J 6 bases, with 3 bases left between them. The CDR3 has 12 residues. The CDR3 protein is CASSQDSNEQFF. In nucleotides, the CDR3 is TGTGCCAGCAGCCAAGATAGCAATGAGCAGTTCTTC.

The V call is TRBV7-8, the J call TRBJ1-2; possible D gene TRBD1, 5 bases. The V gene lost 5 bases and the J gene lost 8 bases, with 15 bases spanning the gap. The CDR3 totals 13 residues. The V gene's germline CDR1 is SGHVS and CDR2 FQNEAQ. The CDR3 here is CASSTDTAGGYTF. CDR3 DNA: TGTGCCAGCAGCACTGACACCGCAGGGGGCTACACCTTC.

This clone has a count of ten or more. CDR3 region: CATRQGMAYEQYF. DNA for the CDR3: TGTGCCACCCGACAGGGTATGGCCTACGAGCAGTACTTC. This chain joins TRBV3-1 (or the pseudogene TRBV3-2) and TRBJ2-7; 7 nucleotides line up with TRBD1. CDR1 is LGHDT, CDR2 YNNKEL, per germline (reference sequence). This CDR3 comprises 13 residues. Trimming cost V 10 bases and J 2 bases; bases outside gene matches: 8.

The rearrangement uses TRBV28 and TRBJ2-3; 10 bases are shared with TRBD2. V was pared by 5 bases and J by 6 bases, with 5 bases of the junction left unmatched. The CDR3 is 14 residues long. The germline V gene encodes CDR1 MDHEN and CDR2 SYDVKM. The CDR3, as DNA: TGTGCCAGCAGTCCGGGACTAGCGATGGATACGCAGTATTTT. Amino acid sequence: CASSPGLAMDTQYF. Based on the CDR3 plus reference TRBV28 and TRBJ2-3, the full variable domain is DVKVTQSSRYLVKRTGEKVFLECVQDMDHENMFWYRQDPGLGLRLIYFSYDVKMKEKGDIPEGYSVSREKKERFSLILESASTNQTSMYLCASSPGLAMDTQYFGPGTRLTVL.

The chain couples TRBV14 to TRBJ1-6, with a possible D match to TRBD1 (5 bases). Looked up from germline, CDR1 is SGHDN and CDR2 is FVKESK. There are 13 residues in the CDR3. The V end was cut by 4 bases, the J end by 9 bases, with 10 bases between. The CDR3 sequence is CASSLAGGSPLHF. CDR3 coding DNA: TGTGCCAGCAGCCTTGCCGGGGGTTCACCCCTCCACTTT.